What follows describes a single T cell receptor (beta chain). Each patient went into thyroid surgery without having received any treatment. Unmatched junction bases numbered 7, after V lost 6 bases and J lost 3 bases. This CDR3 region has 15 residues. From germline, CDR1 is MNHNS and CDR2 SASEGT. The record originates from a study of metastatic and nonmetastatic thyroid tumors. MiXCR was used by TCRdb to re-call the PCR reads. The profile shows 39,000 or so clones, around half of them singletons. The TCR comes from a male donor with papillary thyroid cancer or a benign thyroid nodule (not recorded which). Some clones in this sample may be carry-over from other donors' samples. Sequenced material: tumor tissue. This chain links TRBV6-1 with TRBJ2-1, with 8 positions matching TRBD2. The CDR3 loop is CASRVGSGSYNEQFF. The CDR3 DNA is TGTGCCAGCAGGGTAGGGAGCGGGAGCTACAATGAGCAGTTCTTC.